This TCR beta chain was obtained from a study of identical twins. Note on this clonotype: What it binds is unknown.

TCRdb reprocessed the 5' RACE reads via MiXCR and lists one record per CDR3 protein. The sample records around 680,000 distinct CDR3 sequences, roughly 8% being singletons. Study-level points and caveats: Out-of-frame alpha sequences common to twins exhibited an excess of low generation probability. Without tracking the same donors, conclusions rested on cross-sectional statistical analysis. Models predicted less out-of-frame TCR alpha sharing in monozygotic twins than was found.

The V gene lost 4 bases and the J gene lost 1 base, with 11 bases spanning the gap. Germline loops: CDR1 SNHLY, CDR2 FYNNEI. The CDR3 spans 15 residues. Another study also made use of these data, one on yellow fever vaccine responses in identical twins.

Sequencing was carried out using PBMCs. J is TRBJ1-5 and V is TRBV2; D gene ambiguous. This clonotype was sampled from a woman between 18 and 29 years old in good health. CDR3 region: CASSGPRDSNQPQHF. In nucleotides, the CDR3 is TGTGCCAGCAGTGGGCCCAGAGACAGCAATCAGCCCCAGCATTTT.